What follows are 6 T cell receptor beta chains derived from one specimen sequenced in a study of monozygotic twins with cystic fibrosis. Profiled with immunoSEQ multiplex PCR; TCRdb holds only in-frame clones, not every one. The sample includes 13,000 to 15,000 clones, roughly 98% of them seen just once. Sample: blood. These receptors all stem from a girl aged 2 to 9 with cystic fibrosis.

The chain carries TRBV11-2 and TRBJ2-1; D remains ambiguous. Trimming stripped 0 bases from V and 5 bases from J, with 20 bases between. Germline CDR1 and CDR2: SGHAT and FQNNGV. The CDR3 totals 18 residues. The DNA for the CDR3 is TGTGCCAGCAGCTTAGAAACTCTCCGGGCCCTTGTGGACAATGAGCAGTTCTTC. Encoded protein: CASSLETLRALVDNEQFF.

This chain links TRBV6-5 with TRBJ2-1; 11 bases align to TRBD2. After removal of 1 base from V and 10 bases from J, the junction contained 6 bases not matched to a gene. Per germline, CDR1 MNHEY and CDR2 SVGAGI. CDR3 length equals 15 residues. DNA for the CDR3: TGTGCCAGCAGTTACTTAGCGGGAGGGCCGGTAGAGCAGTTCTTC. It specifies CASSYLAGGPVEQFF.

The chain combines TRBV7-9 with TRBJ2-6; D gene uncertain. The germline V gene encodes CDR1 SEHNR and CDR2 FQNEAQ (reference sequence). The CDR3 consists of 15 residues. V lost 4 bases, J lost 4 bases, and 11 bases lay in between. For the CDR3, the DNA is TGTGCCAGCAGCTATACAGCTTTGGGGGCCAACGTCCTGACTTTC. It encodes CASSYTALGANVLTF.

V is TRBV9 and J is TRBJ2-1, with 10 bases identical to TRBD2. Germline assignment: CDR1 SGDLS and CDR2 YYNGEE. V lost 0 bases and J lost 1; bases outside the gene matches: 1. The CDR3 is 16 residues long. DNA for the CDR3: TGTGCCAGCAGCGTAGAACTAGCGGGATCCTACAATGAGCAGTTCTTC. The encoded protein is CASSVELAGSYNEQFF.

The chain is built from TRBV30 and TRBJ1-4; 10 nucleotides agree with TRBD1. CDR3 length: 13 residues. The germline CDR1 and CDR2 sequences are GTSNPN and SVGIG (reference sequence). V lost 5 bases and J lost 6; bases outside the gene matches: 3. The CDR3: CAWRTGGYEKLFF. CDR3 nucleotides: TGTGCCTGGCGGACAGGGGGGTATGAAAAACTGTTTTTT.

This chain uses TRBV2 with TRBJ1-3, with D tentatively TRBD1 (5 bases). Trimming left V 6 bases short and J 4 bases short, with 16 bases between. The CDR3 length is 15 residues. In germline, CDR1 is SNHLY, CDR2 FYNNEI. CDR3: CASRGRGPSGNTIYF. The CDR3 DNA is TGTGCCAGCAGAGGTAGGGGACCGTCCGGAAACACCATATATTTT. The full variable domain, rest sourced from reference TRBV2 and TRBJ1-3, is EPEVTQTPSHQVTQMGQEVILRCVPISNHLYFYWYRQILGQKVEFLVSFYNNEISEKSEIFDDQFSVERPDGSNFTLKIRSTKLEDSAMYFCASRGRGPSGNTIYFGEGSWLTVV.